What follows are 10 T cell receptor beta chains derived from one specimen sequenced in a study of naive and memory T cell subsets. Four PCR rounds used nested alpha and beta constant region primers plus the SP2 primer. TCRdb processed the UMI-ligation and nested PCR reads anew with MiXCR; each CDR3 protein has one entry. The profile covers fewer than 30,000 distinct CDR3 sequences, with 5.2% appearing a single time and approximately 8% taken by the ten largest. An oligonucleotide containing a UMI was ligated to the 3' end of TCR cDNA. The sample was blood. These receptors were taken from an adult in good health.

This clonotype was recorded a few times. V usage is TRBV19 and J usage is TRBJ1-5, with D perhaps matching TRBD1 (6 bases). V was clipped by 5 bases and J by 4 bases, with 18 bases between them. The CDR3 covers 16 residues. Germline CDR1 LNHDA, CDR2 SQIVND (reference sequence). The CDR3 here is CASSLLRGQGNQPQHF. CDR3 sequence (DNA): TGTGCCAGTAGTCTCCTTCGGGGGCAGGGGAATCAGCCCCAGCATTTT.

This clonotype was observed once. A read error may explain this, as a much larger clone is one base away. The chain combines TRBV29-1 with TRBJ2-2; 8 nucleotides agree with TRBD2. There are 15 residues in the CDR3. The V and J ends lost 7 bases and 0 bases, in that order; junction bases with no gene match: 7. Per germline, CDR1 SQVTM and CDR2 ANQGSEA. This CDR3 is CSDVSGGTNTGELFF. For the CDR3, the DNA is TGCAGCGATGTCAGCGGGGGAACGAACACCGGGGAGCTGTTTTTT.

This clonotype was recorded at least ten times. V gene TRBV29-1 combines with J gene TRBJ1-1, with unresolved D. V dropped 0 bases and J dropped 2 bases, with 7 bases sitting between them. This CDR3 is 13 amino acids long. The germline V gene has CDR1 SQVTM and CDR2 ANQGSEA. CDR3 amino acids: CSVEDRRNTEAFF. DNA for the CDR3: TGCAGCGTTGAAGATCGGCGCAACACTGAAGCTTTCTTT. Combining the CDR3 with reference TRBV29-1 and TRBJ1-1 gives the whole variable domain SAVISQKPSRDICQRGTSLTIQCQVDSQVTMMFWYRQQPGQSLTLIATANQGSEATYESGFVIDKFPISRPNLTFSTLTVSNMSPEDSSIYLCSVEDRRNTEAFFGQGTRLTVV.

This clonotype appeared many times. The chain is built from TRBV20-1 and TRBJ2-7, with D perhaps TRBD1 (6 bases). Germline CDR1 and CDR2: DFQATT and SNEGSKA (reference sequence). The V gene lost 6 bases and the J gene lost 6 bases, with 21 bases spanning the gap. The length of the CDR3 is 14 residues. As DNA, the CDR3 is TGCAGTGCCAGGTCGGGCAGGGGTCGGTCCGAGCAGTACTTC. This sequence encodes CSARSGRGRSEQYF.

This clonotype showed up just a few times. V is TRBV5-1 and J is TRBJ2-7; the D is unclear. V was pared by 0 bases and J by 7 bases, with 11 bases between. The CDR3 runs to 13 residues. CDR1 is SGHRS, CDR2 YFSETQ, per germline. The CDR3 reads CASSLGASWEQYF. The CDR3 DNA follows: TGCGCCAGCAGCTTGGGGGCATCCTGGGAGCAGTACTTC. The whole variable domain, filled in from reference TRBV5-1 and TRBJ2-7, reads KAGVTQTPRYLIKTRGQQVTLSCSPISGHRSVSWYQQTPGQGLQFLFEYFSETQRNKGNFPGRFSGRQFSNSRSEMNVSTLELGDSALYLCASSLGASWEQYFGPGTRLTVT.

The V call is TRBV5-4, the J call TRBJ2-3, with D perhaps being TRBD1 or TRBD2 (5 bases each). CDR3 length: 15 residues. Germline CDR1 SGHNT, CDR2 YYREEE (reference sequence). Trimming removed 0 bases from V and 11 bases from J, with 19 bases in between. CDR3 nucleotides: TGTGCCAGCAGCTTGGTGAGGGGCGGGCCCCACAGGCAGTATTTT. Translated, it gives CASSLVRGGPHRQYF.

This clonotype has at least ten counts. The rearrangement links TRBV20-1 to TRBJ1-6; 8 nucleotides agree with TRBD1. V lost 3 bases and J lost 6; bases outside the gene matches: 1. In germline, CDR1 is DFQATT, CDR2 SNEGSKA (reference sequence). The CDR3 contains 13 residues. The CDR3 sequence: CSASDRGNSPLHF. CDR3 in DNA: TGCAGTGCTAGCGACAGGGGTAATTCACCCCTCCACTTT.

This clonotype was recorded at least ten times. This chain joins TRBV12-3 or TRBV12-4 and TRBJ1-1; 9 nucleotides line up with TRBD1. V shed 6 bases and J 4 bases; nucleotides not matched to a gene: 6. The CDR3 sequence is 14 residues long. The CDR3, as DNA: TGTGCCAGCAGAGACAGGGGGGGTGGCACTGAAGCTTTCTTT. Encoded protein: CASRDRGGGTEAFF.

This clonotype was observed many times. This chain joins TRBV6-5 and TRBJ2-2; D is possibly TRBD2 (5 bases). Trimming stripped 0 bases from V and 5 bases from J, with 10 bases between. The CDR3 spans 15 residues. The germline gives CDR1 MNHEY, CDR2 SVGAGI. The CDR3 loop reads CASSYSGRGTGELFF. CDR3 sequence (DNA): TGTGCCAGCAGTTACTCAGGGAGAGGGACCGGGGAGCTGTTTTTT.

This rearrangement joins TRBV7-6 to TRBJ2-7; D is ambiguous. Trimming removed 2 bases from V and 0 bases from J, with 8 bases in between. Germline V gene lookup returns CDR1 SGHVS and CDR2 FNYEAQ. The CDR3 contains 14 residues. The CDR3 reads CASSLTARSYEQYF. The CDR3 DNA sequence: TGTGCCAGCAGCTTAACAGCTCGCTCCTACGAGCAGTACTTC.